The T cell receptor (beta chain) under discussion was sequenced for a study of T cells in tuberculosis. Between the trimmed V and J ends, which lost 6 bases and 2 bases, there was a span of 11 bases. The germline gives CDR1 KGHSH, CDR2 LQKENI. This CDR3 is 13 amino acids long. TCRdb's copy holds only in-frame clones and misses some; the assay was immunoSEQ multiplex PCR. The table shows approximately 88,000 clones, with approximately 91% occurring only once. Thawed, overnight-rested PBMC were stained with GMM-loaded CD1B tetramer, viability dye and anti-CD3, then sorted. CD1B tetramers were loaded with Rhodococcus equi-derived C32 glucose monomycolate.

The genes are TRBV18 and TRBJ2-7, with a tentative D call TRBD1 (6 bases). The receptor's source is an adult woman with latent tuberculosis. The sample comprised CD1b-GMM tetramer-negative cells sorted from PBMCs. In DNA, the CDR3 is TGTGCCAGCTCCCGCGGACAGACCTACGAGCAGTACTTC. This sequence encodes CASSRGQTYEQYF.